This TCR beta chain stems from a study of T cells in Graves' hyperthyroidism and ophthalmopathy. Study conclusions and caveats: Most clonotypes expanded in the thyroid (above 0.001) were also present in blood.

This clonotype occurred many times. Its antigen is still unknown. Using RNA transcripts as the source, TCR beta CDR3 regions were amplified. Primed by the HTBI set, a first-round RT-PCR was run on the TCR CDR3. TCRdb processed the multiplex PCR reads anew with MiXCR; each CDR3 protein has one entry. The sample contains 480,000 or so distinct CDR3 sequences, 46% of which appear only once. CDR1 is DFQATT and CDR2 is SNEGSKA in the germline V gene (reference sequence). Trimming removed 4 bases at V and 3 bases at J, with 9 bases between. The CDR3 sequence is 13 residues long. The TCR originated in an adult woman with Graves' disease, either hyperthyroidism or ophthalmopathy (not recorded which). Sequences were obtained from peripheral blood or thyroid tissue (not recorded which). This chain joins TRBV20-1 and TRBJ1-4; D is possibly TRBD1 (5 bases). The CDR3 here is CSAMAGPNEKLFF. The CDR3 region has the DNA TGCAGTGCTATGGCGGGGCCTAATGAAAAACTGTTTTTT.